This TCR beta chain was found in a study of shared clonotypes between healthy human individuals. Trimming took 2 bases from V and 3 from J; bases not matched to a gene: 1. Germline V lookup: CDR1 SGHTA, CDR2 FQGNSA. This CDR3 is built from 14 residues. It was across several immunoSEQ plates that each subset's genomic DNA was evenly split. Per sorted-subset replicate PCR, input was approximately 180 ng DNA, representing some 30,000 T cell genomes. TCRdb's copy holds only in-frame clones and misses some; the assay was immunoSEQ multiplex PCR. The sample lists 1.4 million or so clones, approximately 98.5% occurring once. Of note for this clone: Its antigen is as yet unknown.

Findings and caveats of the study: In contrast to clonotypes shared by all four donors, non-shared clonotypes had lower generation probabilities. Among the subsets, naive ones generally showed larger estimated richness than memory ones.

The receptor was derived from a man aged 25-45 years in good health. Specimen: naive CD4+ T cells sorted from blood. Subset meaning: CD45RA+ positively selected. V and J are TRBV7-2 and TRBJ2-3, with TRBD2 identical over 8 bases. The CDR3 nucleotides are TGTGCCAGCAGCTTACCTAGCGGGACAGATACGCAGTATTTT. Amino acids: CASSLPSGTDTQYF.